This TCR beta chain comes out of a study of CD8+ T cells in alopecia areata. Treatment of the sample: oral pan-JAK inhibitor, 5-10 mg twice daily. Extracted from the samples, RNA was reverse transcribed into cDNA to serve as the sequencing template. TCRdb's copy holds only in-frame clones and misses some; the assay was immunoSEQ multiplex PCR. The sample contains hundreds of thousands of clones, 50% to 75% of which appear only once. V was cut by 0 bases and J by 4 bases, with 9 bases left in between. The CDR3 sequence is 13 residues long. The germline V gene encodes CDR1 GTSNPN and CDR2 SVGIG (reference sequence).

This specimen consisted of CD4+ T cells sorted from blood, obtained around week 53, from a patient treated with tofacitinib. This TCR was sampled from a human donor with alopecia areata. This chain connects TRBV30 to TRBJ1-2; possibly TRBD1 for D (6 bases). CDR3 residues: CAWSVTGPYGYTF. The CDR3 DNA reads TGTGCCTGGAGTGTAACAGGGCCCTATGGCTACACCTTC.